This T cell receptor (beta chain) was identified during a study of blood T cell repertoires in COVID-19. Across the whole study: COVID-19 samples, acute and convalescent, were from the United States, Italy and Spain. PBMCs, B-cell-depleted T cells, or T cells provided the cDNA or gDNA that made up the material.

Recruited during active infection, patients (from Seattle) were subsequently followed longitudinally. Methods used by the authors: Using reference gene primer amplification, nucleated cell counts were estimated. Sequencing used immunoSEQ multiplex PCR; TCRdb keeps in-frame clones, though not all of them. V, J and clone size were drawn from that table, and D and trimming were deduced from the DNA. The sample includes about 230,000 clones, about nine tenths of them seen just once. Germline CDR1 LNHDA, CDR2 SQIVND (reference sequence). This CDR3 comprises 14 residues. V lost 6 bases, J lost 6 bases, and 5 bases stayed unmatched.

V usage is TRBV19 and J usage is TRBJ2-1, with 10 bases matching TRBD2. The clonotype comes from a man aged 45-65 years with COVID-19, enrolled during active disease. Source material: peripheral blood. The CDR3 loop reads CASSTSGITNEQFF. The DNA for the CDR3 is TGTGCCAGTAGCACTAGCGGGATTACCAATGAGCAGTTCTTC.